This TCR beta chain originates from a study of blood T cell repertoires in COVID-19. As handled by the study authors: Amplification of reference gene primers was used by the study to estimate nucleated cell counts. Sequencing was performed with immunoSEQ multiplex PCR; in TCRdb, only in-frame clones are kept and a portion is missing. V and J calls and clone size are given by that table; D and trimming were obtained from the DNA. The repertoire holds 55,000 to 75,000 clones, with 60% to 80% as singletons. The V and J ends lost 4 bases and 3 bases respectively, with 7 bases between them. The CDR3 covers 13 residues. The V gene's germline CDR1 is LGHDT and CDR2 YNNKEL (reference sequence).

The J gene is TRBJ1-3, the V gene TRBV3-1 (or the pseudogene TRBV3-2); D not certain. This clonotype was sampled from a man of 80 years or more with active or convalescent COVID-19. The sample taken for sequencing was peripheral blood. The CDR3 sequence is CASSPSYGNTIYF. The CDR3 DNA sequence: TGTGCCAGCAGCCCGAGTTATGGAAACACCATATATTTT.